Shown below are 31 T cell receptor beta chains from a single sample sequenced in a study of T cell responses to AZD1222 COVID-19 vaccine. Clones were sequenced by immunoSEQ multiplex PCR, and TCRdb holds only the in-frame ones, with some missing. Among 100,000 or so clones listed, around 87% were seen once. Source: peripheral blood, taken on day 0 of MenACWY control vaccination. The receptors stem from an adult in good health.

The rearrangement uses TRBV3-1 (or the pseudogene TRBV3-2) and TRBJ1-5, with D possibly TRBD1 on 6 matching bases. The CDR3 sequence is 17 residues long. The germline V gene has CDR1 LGHDT and CDR2 YNNKEL (reference sequence). Trimming removed 0 bases at V and 4 bases at J, with 16 bases between. As DNA, the CDR3 is TGTGCCAGCAGCCAAGATGGGGCAGGGGCTAGTAATCAGCCCCAGCATTTT. It yields the protein CASSQDGAGASNQPQHF.

The chain combines TRBV7-2 with TRBJ2-2; 7 nucleotides agree with TRBD2. Germline V lookup: CDR1 SGHTA, CDR2 FQGNSA. This CDR3 is 14 amino acids long. V lost 4 bases to trimming and J lost 6 bases; unmatched junction nucleotides: 5. The CDR3 sequence is CASSWLGGAGELFF. The CDR3 DNA sequence: TGTGCCAGCAGCTGGCTGGGGGGGGCCGGGGAGCTGTTTTTT.

The V and J genes are TRBV2 and TRBJ2-1; D could derive from TRBD1 or TRBD2 (5 bases each). Trimming took off 4 bases at V and 5 bases at J, with 15 bases between the two ends. The V gene's germline CDR1 is SNHLY and CDR2 FYNNEI. This CDR3 region has 15 residues. The CDR3 bases are TGTGCCAGCAGTGTAGTTGGGATGGGGGACAATGAGCAGTTCTTC. Translated, it gives CASSVVGMGDNEQFF.

This chain joins TRBV15 and TRBJ1-1; the D is unclear. CDR1 and CDR2 (germline): LNHNV, YYDKDF (reference sequence). The CDR3 sequence is 13 residues long. Between the trimmed V and J ends, which lost 0 bases and 2 bases, there was a span of 4 bases. CDR3 protein: CATSRDPNTEAFF. CDR3 in DNA: TGTGCCACCAGCAGAGATCCTAACACTGAAGCTTTCTTT. The full variable domain, with the rest looked up from reference TRBV15 and TRBJ1-1, is DAMVIQNPRYQVTQFGKPVTLSCSQTLNHNVMYWYQQKSSQAPKLLFHYYDKDFNNEADTPDNFQSRRPNTSFCFLDIRSPGLGDTAMYLCATSRDPNTEAFFGQGTRLTVV.

Comment on this clone: Other DNA sequences within the sample encode an identical CDR3. The chain combines TRBV7-2 with TRBJ2-3, with 7 bases fitting TRBD2. V was clipped by 1 base and J by 1 base; unmatched bases: 5. There are 16 residues in the CDR3. Germline CDR1 reads SGHTA; CDR2 reads FQGNSA. Here the CDR3 DNA reads TGTGCCAGCAGCTTAGAGGGACGGGGGGGCACAGATACGCAGTATTTT. It translates to CASSLEGRGGTDTQYF.

This clone showed up just once. This sequence joins TRBV3-1 (or the pseudogene TRBV3-2) and TRBJ2-1; 9 bases agree with TRBD2. J gave up 2 bases and V 1 base, and 3 bases lay outside the gene matches. The CDR3 extends over 16 amino acids. Germline loops: CDR1 LGHDT, CDR2 YNNKEL (reference sequence). The CDR3 is CASSQALAGTYNEQFF. The CDR3 DNA is TGTGCCAGCAGCCAAGCCCTAGCGGGGACCTACAATGAGCAGTTCTTC.

The J gene is TRBJ1-1, the V gene TRBV29-1; 7 bases line up with TRBD1. J was trimmed by 6 bases and V by 4 bases; bases with no gene match: 5. The CDR3 length is 12 residues. Per germline, CDR1 SQVTM and CDR2 ANQGSEA. CDR3 in amino acids: CSVGQGHAEAFF. DNA of the CDR3: TGCAGCGTTGGACAGGGACATGCTGAAGCTTTCTTT.

V usage is TRBV19 and J usage is TRBJ2-1; D is perhaps TRBD2 (5 bases). The CDR3 is made up of 14 amino acids. The V end was cut by 5 bases, the J end by 2 bases, with 10 bases between. Germline CDR1 is LNHDA and CDR2 is SQIVND (reference sequence). The CDR3 nucleotides are TGTGCCAGTAGTCTTCGGGGTGCCTACAATGAGCAGTTCTTC. Translated: CASSLRGAYNEQFF. Complete variable domain (other parts from reference TRBV19 and TRBJ2-1): DGGITQSPKYLFRKEGQNVTLSCEQNLNHDAMYWYRQDPGQGLRLIYYSQIVNDFQKGDIAEGYSVSREKKESFPLTVTSAQKNPTAFYLCASSLRGAYNEQFFGPGTRLTVL.

The chain couples TRBV6-1 to TRBJ2-7; 9 nucleotides align to TRBD1. Trimming removed 4 bases from V and 3 bases from J; junction bases left unmatched: 10. The CDR3 sequence is 16 residues long. In germline, CDR1 is MNHNS, CDR2 SASEGT. The CDR3 is CASSGPDRGGNYEQYF. The CDR3 nucleotides are TGTGCCAGCAGTGGACCGGACAGGGGTGGAAACTACGAGCAGTACTTC.

The gene calls are TRBV28 and TRBJ1-6, with TRBD1 matching over 7 bases. The CDR3 is 15 amino acids. The V segment lost 1 base and the J segment 7 bases; nucleotides outside the gene matches: 4. Per germline, CDR1 MDHEN and CDR2 SYDVKM. CDR3 region: CASSLSRQGNSPLHF. In DNA, the CDR3 is TGTGCCAGCAGTTTATCCCGACAGGGAAATTCACCCCTCCACTTT.

V usage is TRBV11-3 and J usage is TRBJ2-1; the D is unclear. The V gene's germline CDR1 is SGHNT and CDR2 YENEEA. The V end was cut by 5 bases, the J end by 9 bases, with 14 bases between. CDR3 size: 13 residues. The DNA for the CDR3 is TGTGCCAGCAGCCTTAGTTGGGGAATTGAGCAGTTCTTC. This encodes CASSLSWGIEQFF.

The V and J genes are TRBV6-2 or TRBV6-3 and TRBJ1-1; D perhaps matches TRBD1 (6 bases). The length of the CDR3 is 17 residues. Trimming left V 1 base short and J 3 bases short, with 18 bases between. The V gene's germline CDR1 is MNHEY and CDR2 SVGEGT. The CDR3 DNA sequence: TGTGCCAGCAGTTACTTTCGACAGGCCGGGGAGGACACTGAAGCTTTCTTT. This codes for CASSYFRQAGEDTEAFF.

The chain couples TRBV7-9 to TRBJ2-2, with D hard to call. This CDR3 has 11 amino acids. Per the germline V gene, CDR1 is SEHNR and CDR2 is FQNEAQ (reference sequence). Trimming stripped 2 bases from V and 6 bases from J, with 1 base between. The CDR3 spells CASSLPGELFF. CDR3 DNA sequence: TGTGCCAGCAGCTTACCCGGGGAGCTGTTTTTT.

The chain has TRBV1 and TRBJ1-6. TRBV1 is a documented pseudogene. CDR3 length: 16 amino acids. CDR3 DNA sequence: TGCACCCCAGCACCGCTGACCAAACCTTATAATTCACCCCTCCACTTT. Protein sequence: CTPAPLTKPYNSPLHF.

The V gene is TRBV27, the J gene TRBJ2-1; D is uncertain. The germline gives CDR1 MNHEY, CDR2 SMNVEV (reference sequence). Trimming cost V 5 bases and J 4 bases, with 9 bases left between them. The CDR3 spans 13 residues. CDR3 protein: CASSLGRYNEQFF. The CDR3, as DNA: TGTGCCAGCAGTCTAGGACGGTACAATGAGCAGTTCTTC.

The count of this clone is one. The chain links TRBV29-1 to TRBJ1-2; 8 nucleotides agree with TRBD1. CDR3 length: 12 residues. Germline V gene lookup returns CDR1 SQVTM and CDR2 ANQGSEA. The CDR3 nucleotides are TGCGCAACCCTGGGACAGGAGGATGGCTACACCTTC. Protein product: CATLGQEDGYTF.

CDR3 protein: CASSLVPGGGYTF. DNA of the CDR3: TGTGCCAGCAGTTTAGTTCCAGGGGGTGGCTACACCTTC. The rearrangement uses TRBV12-3 or TRBV12-4 and TRBJ1-2, with TRBD1 matching 7 bases. The CDR3 consists of 13 residues. Losses at the gene ends were 1 base for V and 7 bases for J; bases not matched to a gene: 3.

This clone was seen just once. The V and J genes are TRBV7-2 and TRBJ2-3; TRBD1 is a possible D gene (5 bases). V shed 0 bases and J shed 8 bases, with 18 bases lying between them. This CDR3 comprises 16 residues. Germline V gene data show CDR1 as SGHTA and CDR2 as FQGNSA. The CDR3: CASSLARQPTISTQYF. CDR3 in DNA: TGTGCCAGCAGCTTAGCAAGACAGCCTACTATAAGTACGCAGTATTTT.

The genes are TRBV7-6 and TRBJ1-1; 9 bases line up with TRBD1. V shed 1 base and J 7 bases; nucleotides not matched to a gene: 7. The CDR3 sequence is 15 residues long. CDR1 and CDR2 (germline): SGHVS, FNYEAQ. CDR3 residues: CASSLEGQGQGEAFF. CDR3 sequence (DNA): TGTGCCAGCAGCTTAGAGGGACAGGGCCAGGGTGAAGCTTTCTTT.

The chain combines TRBV6-1 with TRBJ2-3, with 11 bases matching TRBD2. Losses at the gene ends were 1 base for V and 4 bases for J; bases not matched to a gene: 1. This CDR3 region has 15 residues. The germline CDR1 and CDR2 sequences are MNHNS and SASEGT. CDR3 in DNA: TGTGCCAGCAGTGAAGTGACTAGCGGGGCAGATACGCAGTATTTT. Its translation is CASSEVTSGADTQYF.

There are a few counts of this clone. This sequence joins TRBV6-2 or TRBV6-3 and TRBJ2-7, with D maybe TRBD2 (6 bases). The CDR3 has 15 amino acids. Trimming pared 2 bases from V and 3 bases from J, leaving 14 bases between. Germline V gives CDR1 MNHEY, CDR2 SVGEGT. The CDR3 DNA sequence: TGTGCCAGCAGTTACGAAGTGGCGGGACGCTACGAGCAGTACTTC. Translating it yields CASSYEVAGRYEQYF.

The chain joins TRBV10-3 to TRBJ2-3, with D perhaps matching TRBD2 (5 bases). With 7 bases removed from V and 5 bases from J, the gap between germline ends came to 13 bases. The CDR3 is made up of 13 amino acids. Looked up from germline, CDR1 is ENHRY and CDR2 is SYGVKD. The CDR3 spells CAITLEAGDTQYF. The CDR3 nucleotides read TGTGCCATCACCCTGGAGGCGGGAGATACGCAGTATTTT.

The V call is TRBV28, the J call TRBJ1-1, with D possibly TRBD1 on 5 matching bases. The CDR3 runs to 14 residues. Trimming shortened V by 2 bases and J by 11 bases, and 18 bases separated the two germline ends. Germline assignment: CDR1 MDHEN and CDR2 SYDVKM. The CDR3 DNA follows: TGTGCCAGCAGTTTAGGCGGGGGACGAAGTGAGGCTTTCTTT. It yields the protein CASSLGGGRSEAFF.

The V and J genes are TRBV6-6 and TRBJ2-1; D is possibly TRBD2 (5 bases). Germline-derived CDR1 and CDR2 are MNHNY and SVGAGI (reference sequence). The CDR3 runs 14 residues. Deletions cut 2 bases from V and 6 bases from J, with 11 bases between. DNA of the CDR3: TGTGCCAGCAGTTACCCCGAGGGTCGCAATGAGCAGTTCTTC. Protein: CASSYPEGRNEQFF.

V and J are TRBV21-1 and TRBJ2-5; TRBD1 was called by the table and not checked on the DNA. TRBV21-1 is assigned pseudogene status. The CDR3 has 17 residues. The CDR3 loop is CASSKPGQGELEETQYF. The DNA for the CDR3 is TGTGCCAGCAGCAAACCAGGGCAGGGGGAGCTCGAAGAGACCCAGTACTTC.

The gene calls are TRBV6-5 and TRBJ1-2, with D possibly TRBD1 on 6 matching bases. The CDR3 length is 13 residues. CDR1 and CDR2 (germline): MNHEY, SVGAGI. V shed 5 bases and J shed 4 bases, with 11 bases lying between them. In DNA form, the CDR3 reads TGTGCCAGCAGTCGGGACAAACGCTATGGCTACACCTTC. It yields the protein CASSRDKRYGYTF.

In this sample, this clone turned up once. The V call is TRBV2, the J call TRBJ1-2; no firm D call. Germline V lookup: CDR1 SNHLY, CDR2 FYNNEI. Deletions cut 1 base from V and 8 bases from J, with 20 bases between. This CDR3 is 16 amino acids long. CDR3 nucleotides: TGTGCCAGCAGTGAAGTCCTTCGACGGGATACGGGGGGCTACACCTTC. This encodes CASSEVLRRDTGGYTF.

The gene calls are TRBV19 and TRBJ2-1; 9 bases fit TRBD2. V lost 1 base and J lost 0; bases outside the gene matches: 4. This CDR3 comprises 17 residues. Germline CDR1 is LNHDA and CDR2 is SQIVND (reference sequence). CDR3 DNA: TGTGCCAGTAGTATAGCTCGCGGGGGGGCCTCCTACAATGAGCAGTTCTTC. Its protein product is CASSIARGGASYNEQFF.

The chain employs TRBV7-9 and TRBJ2-7; D uncertain. Looked up from germline, CDR1 is SEHNR and CDR2 is FQNEAQ (reference sequence). CDR3 length: 11 residues. V lost 3 bases and J lost 4, with 4 bases in between. This chain's CDR3 is CASSFNYEQYF. CDR3 nucleotide sequence: TGTGCCAGCAGCTTTAATTACGAGCAGTACTTC. Looking up the rest from reference TRBV7-9 and TRBJ2-7 gives the full variable domain: DTGVSQNPRHKITKRGQNVTFRCDPISEHNRLYWYRQTLGQGPEFLTYFQNEAQLEKSRLLSDRFSAERPKGSFSTLEIQRTEQGDSAMYLCASSFNYEQYFGPGTRLTVT.

The rearrangement joins TRBV27 to TRBJ2-7, with D perhaps TRBD1 (6 bases). The germline V gene has CDR1 MNHEY and CDR2 SMNVEV (reference sequence). The V end lost 4 bases, the J end lost 2 bases, and 12 bases lay between the germline ends. This CDR3 region has 14 residues. Here the CDR3 reads CASSSQGSPYEQYF. CDR3 in DNA: TGTGCCAGCAGTTCCCAGGGGAGCCCCTACGAGCAGTACTTC.

The chain has TRBV9 and TRBJ2-5; TRBD1 aligns across 9 bases. CDR3 size: 15 residues. With V trimmed by 0 bases and J by 4 bases, 4 bases remained unmatched. The germline gives CDR1 SGDLS, CDR2 YYNGEE. The CDR3 protein is CASSVEGQGRETQYF. As DNA, the CDR3 is TGTGCCAGCAGCGTAGAGGGACAGGGTAGAGAGACCCAGTACTTC.